The 32 T cell receptor beta chains listed next were all sequenced from one sample in a study of cytomegalovirus exposure and HLA in healthy donors. The PCR contained 60 Vbeta and 13 Jbeta primers. Some clones are missing from TCRdb's copy, which holds only in-frame ones; the method was immunoSEQ multiplex PCR. The profile shows 200,000 to 300,000 clones, approximately 84% of them singletons. Sequencing input: PBMCs. The source of these receptors is a woman in her 40s in good health and CMV-seropositive.

V gene TRBV5-4 combines with J gene TRBJ1-2; D perhaps matches TRBD1 (6 bases). Trimming removed 0 bases at V and 3 bases at J, with 9 bases between. CDR3 length: 14 amino acids. Germline V gene sequence: CDR1 SGHNT, CDR2 YYREEE (reference sequence). The CDR3 region is CASSLEAGDYGYTF. CDR3 nucleotides: TGTGCCAGCAGCTTGGAGGCAGGGGACTATGGCTACACCTTC.

This chain connects TRBV30 to TRBJ2-2, with 8 bases aligning to TRBD1. V lost 2 bases, J lost 0 bases, and 5 bases stayed unmatched. The CDR3 consists of 16 residues. Germline V gives CDR1 GTSNPN, CDR2 SVGIG (reference sequence). In nucleotides, the CDR3 is TGTGCCTGGAGTCCCCACAGGGGGTCGAACACCGGGGAGCTGTTTTTT. It translates to CAWSPHRGSNTGELFF.

This clone appeared once. The chain is built from TRBV6-1 and TRBJ1-2; perhaps TRBD1 as D (5 bases). The germline V and J ends were trimmed by 2 bases and 2 bases, with 6 bases remaining between them. Germline CDR1 and CDR2: MNHNS and SASEGT. CDR3 length: 13 residues. The CDR3: CASSEPGNYGYTF. CDR3 coding DNA: TGTGCCAGCAGTGAACCAGGGAACTATGGCTACACCTTC.

This chain links TRBV27 with TRBJ1-1, with a tentative D call TRBD1 (6 bases). This CDR3 has 13 residues. Germline V lookup: CDR1 MNHEY, CDR2 SMNVEV (reference sequence). V was clipped by 4 bases and J by 5 bases, with 11 bases between them. The CDR3: CASSYEGGTEAFF. CDR3 in DNA: TGTGCCAGCAGTTACGAGGGGGGGACTGAAGCTTTCTTT.

The chain couples TRBV9 to TRBJ1-5, with 10 bases identical to TRBD1. With 1 base clipped from V and 8 bases from J, the junction kept 15 bases outside the gene matches. This CDR3 contains 18 residues. Germline values: CDR1 SGDLS, CDR2 YYNGEE. The chain's CDR3 is CASSVSRDRGRRLEPQHF. DNA of the CDR3: TGTGCCAGCAGCGTATCCCGCGACAGGGGGCGCCGGCTTGAGCCCCAGCATTTT.

This clone was seen once. The rearrangement joins TRBV30 to TRBJ1-6; D might be TRBD1 (5 bases). V lost 3 bases and J lost 5, with 11 bases in between. The germline V gene has CDR1 GTSNPN and CDR2 SVGIG (reference sequence). This CDR3 has 14 amino acids. The CDR3 sequence is CAWSGGGDNSPLHF. DNA of the CDR3: TGTGCCTGGAGCGGGGGAGGGGATAATTCACCCCTCCACTTT.

On this clone: One junction end does not reproduce the germline sequence, and a read error may be involved. This sample also contains other DNA sequences that code for the same CDR3. The chain carries TRBV19 and TRBJ2-7; 8 positions match TRBD2. Germline V CDR1 and CDR2: LNHDA, SQIVND (reference sequence). The CDR3 is 15 residues long. DNA for the CDR3: TGTGCCAGTAGCCCCCCGGGACTAGACCTCCTCGAGCAGTATTTC. Translation gives CASSPPGLDLLEQYF.

The table lists this clone with a count of one. The genes are TRBV19 and TRBJ1-1, with TRBD1 as a possible D gene (5 bases). Trimming removed 9 bases at V and 1 base at J, with 18 bases between. Germline CDR1 LNHDA, CDR2 SQIVND (reference sequence). This CDR3 has 15 amino acids. CDR3: CASRTMGGANTEAFF. DNA for the CDR3: TGTGCCAGCCGGACGATGGGGGGAGCGAACACTGAAGCTTTCTTT.

This chain links TRBV28 with TRBJ1-1; 11 bases map to TRBD1. V dropped 7 bases and J dropped 4; count of bases not matched to a gene: 8. Germline CDR1 MDHEN, CDR2 SYDVKM. This CDR3 spans 15 amino acids. The chain's CDR3 is CASTPGGTGGTEAFF. The CDR3 DNA sequence: TGTGCCAGCACCCCAGGAGGGACAGGGGGCACTGAAGCTTTCTTT.

The CDR3 DNA follows: TGTGCCAGCAGCTTAGAAAGGCCAGGGGGGATGCCGAGGCAGTACTTC. Protein product: CASSLERPGGMPRQYF. The J gene is TRBJ2-7, the V gene TRBV7-2, with D possibly matching TRBD1 (7 bases). This CDR3 region has 16 residues. The V gene lost 1 base and the J gene lost 9 bases, with 22 bases spanning the gap. In germline, CDR1 is SGHTA, CDR2 FQGNSA.

The chain couples TRBV18 to TRBJ2-3; TRBD1 might be the D (6 bases). Trimming removed 3 bases at V and 0 bases at J, with 10 bases between. Germline V gene sequence: CDR1 KGHSH, CDR2 LQKENI. The CDR3 extends over 15 amino acids. CDR3 DNA: TGTGCCAGCTCACCTAGGACAGCTAGCACAGATACGCAGTATTTT. Its protein is CASSPRTASTDTQYF.

The CDR3 loop is CASRSVGAGVNTEAFF. In DNA form, the CDR3 reads TGTGCCAGCAGATCGGTAGGGGCAGGAGTGAACACTGAAGCTTTCTTT. The J gene is TRBJ1-1, the V gene TRBV5-4; weak D call: TRBD1 (5 bases). The CDR3 contains 16 residues. The germline V and J ends were trimmed by 5 bases and 0 bases, with 17 bases remaining between them. The germline V gene encodes CDR1 SGHNT and CDR2 YYREEE (reference sequence).

The chain employs TRBV11-2 and TRBJ1-1; no clear D. The V end lost 3 bases, the J end lost 2 bases, and 7 bases lay between the germline ends. The CDR3 consists of 13 residues. Per the germline V gene, CDR1 is SGHAT and CDR2 is FQNNGV. CDR3 nucleotide sequence: TGTGCCAGCAGCTTCCGGGTTAACACTGAAGCTTTCTTT. This encodes CASSFRVNTEAFF.

The rearrangement links TRBV18 to TRBJ2-5; 7 nucleotides line up with TRBD2. This CDR3 spans 13 amino acids. J was trimmed by 0 bases and V by 6 bases; bases with no gene match: 1. CDR1 and CDR2 from the germline V gene are KGHSH and LQKENI. The CDR3 sequence: CASSGGDQETQYF. The CDR3 DNA follows: TGTGCCAGCTCTGGGGGGGACCAAGAGACCCAGTACTTC.

The CDR3 loop reads CASSFRTANTGELFF. The DNA for the CDR3 is TGTGCCAGCAGCTTTAGGACAGCGAACACCGGGGAGCTGTTTTTT. V and J are TRBV11-2 and TRBJ2-2; D is perhaps TRBD1 (6 bases). V was shortened by 3 bases and J by 0 bases, with 8 bases between the two germline ends. The CDR3 consists of 15 residues. Germline CDR1 reads SGHAT; CDR2 reads FQNNGV.

The chain uses TRBV25-1 and TRBJ1-6; D unresolved. With 3 bases removed from V and 4 bases from J, the gap between germline ends came to 7 bases. The CDR3 runs to 14 residues. Germline V gene lookup returns CDR1 MGHDK and CDR2 SYGVNS. CDR3 protein: CASSEFGYNSPLHF. The DNA of the CDR3 is TGTGCCAGCAGTGAGTTCGGGTATAATTCACCCCTCCACTTT. Variable domain in full (rest from reference TRBV25-1 and TRBJ1-6): EADIYQTPRYLVIGTGKKITLECSQTMGHDKMYWYQQDPGMELHLIHYSYGVNSTEKGDLSSESTVSRIRTEHFPLTLESARPSHTSQYLCASSEFGYNSPLHFGNGTRLTVT.

V gene TRBV7-2 combines with J gene TRBJ2-5; the match to TRBD2 covers 7 bases. CDR1 and CDR2 (germline): SGHTA, FQGNSA. V was clipped by 1 base and J by 0 bases; unmatched bases: 11. CDR3 length: 18 residues. CDR3 amino acids: CASSLVGGGPSYQETQYF. Written as DNA, the CDR3 is TGTGCCAGCAGCTTAGTTGGGGGGGGACCGTCGTACCAAGAGACCCAGTACTTC.

The chain uses TRBV7-2 and TRBJ2-1, with 7 bases identical to TRBD2. Trimming removed 3 bases from V and 5 bases from J; junction bases left unmatched: 4. The V gene's germline CDR1 is SGHTA and CDR2 FQGNSA. The CDR3 consists of 14 residues. The CDR3 nucleotides read TGTGCCAGCAGCTTTGGCGGGAGCAACAATGAGCAGTTCTTC. Amino acid sequence: CASSFGGSNNEQFF.

The chain employs TRBV9 and TRBJ1-3; D uncertain. The ends were cut back, 4 bases at V and 4 bases at J, with 12 bases in the middle. The CDR3 contains 14 residues. CDR1 SGDLS and CDR2 YYNGEE come from the germline V gene. In DNA, the CDR3 is TGTGCCAGCAGCCGGGGAGGTATAGGAAACACCATATATTTT. Translation gives CASSRGGIGNTIYF. The full variable domain, with the rest looked up from reference TRBV9 and TRBJ1-3, is DSGVTQTPKHLITATGQRVTLRCSPRSGDLSVYWYQQSLDQGLQFLIQYYNGEERAKGNILERFSAQQFPDLHSELNLSSLELGDSALYFCASSRGGIGNTIYFGEGSWLTVV.

The CDR3 is CASSVGAGEGDTQYF. For the CDR3, the DNA is TGTGCCAGCAGCGTAGGTGCGGGAGAAGGAGATACGCAGTATTTT. The chain recombines TRBV9 with TRBJ2-3; 7 nucleotides align to TRBD2. Trimming cost V 0 bases and J 5 bases; bases outside gene matches: 6. Germline-derived CDR1 and CDR2 are SGDLS and YYNGEE. CDR3 length: 15 residues. Using reference TRBV9 and TRBJ2-3 for the parts outside the CDR3, the full variable domain is DSGVTQTPKHLITATGQRVTLRCSPRSGDLSVYWYQQSLDQGLQFLIQYYNGEERAKGNILERFSAQQFPDLHSELNLSSLELGDSALYFCASSVGAGEGDTQYFGPGTRLTVL.

The chain has TRBV28 and TRBJ1-5; 8 nucleotides agree with TRBD1. CDR1 is MDHEN, CDR2 SYDVKM, per germline. V lost 5 bases, J lost 4 bases, and 4 bases stayed unmatched. The CDR3 extends over 14 amino acids. CDR3 region: CASSTGGMNQPQHF. CDR3 in DNA: TGTGCCAGCAGTACAGGGGGTATGAATCAGCCCCAGCATTTT.

The chain links TRBV5-1 to TRBJ2-2, with 11 bases identical to TRBD2. Germline CDR1 SGHRS, CDR2 YFSETQ. Trimming at V came to 7 bases and at J to 1 base, leaving 18 bases not matched to a gene. This CDR3 spans 20 amino acids. CDR3 region: CASDVGSGTSGGKNTGELFF. CDR3 coding DNA: TGCGCCAGCGATGTTGGATCCGGGACTAGCGGAGGAAAGAACACCGGGGAGCTGTTTTTT.

This clone was recorded once. The chain employs TRBV11-2 and TRBJ1-1; possibly TRBD1 for D (6 bases). V was cut by 5 bases and J by 0 bases, with 10 bases left in between. The CDR3 sequence is 14 residues long. The germline gives CDR1 SGHAT, CDR2 FQNNGV. CDR3 DNA: TGTGCCAGCAGCCCCGACAGGTTGAACACTGAAGCTTTCTTT. This encodes CASSPDRLNTEAFF. Variable domain in full (rest from reference TRBV11-2 and TRBJ1-1): EAGVAQSPRYKIIEKRQSVAFWCNPISGHATLYWYQQILGQGPKLLIQFQNNGVVDDSQLPKDRFSAERLKGVDSTLKIQPAKLEDSAVYLCASSPDRLNTEAFFGQGTRLTVV.

In its sample, this clone was seen a few times. The gene calls are TRBV28 and TRBJ1-5; 7 nucleotides align to TRBD1. J was trimmed by 1 base and V by 1 base; bases with no gene match: 7. The CDR3 runs 17 residues. The V gene's germline CDR1 is MDHEN and CDR2 SYDVKM. Written as DNA, the CDR3 is TGTGCCAGCAGTTTATACGGCAGGGGGAGCAGCAATCAGCCCCAGCATTTT. Translating gives CASSLYGRGSSNQPQHF.

This chain connects TRBV6-5 to TRBJ2-4; 8 bases line up with TRBD2. CDR3 length: 14 amino acids. Germline lookup yields CDR1 MNHEY and CDR2 SVGAGI. V dropped 6 bases and J dropped 8; count of bases not matched to a gene: 9. CDR3 DNA: TGTGCCAGCAGCCGCGACCCGCGGGGGGACATTCAGTACTTC. It yields the protein CASSRDPRGDIQYF.

This chain connects TRBV19 to TRBJ2-2; 10 nucleotides line up with TRBD1. V lost 5 bases to trimming and J lost 4 bases; unmatched junction nucleotides: 4. CDR3 length: 15 residues. The V gene's germline CDR1 is LNHDA and CDR2 SQIVND (reference sequence). The CDR3 here is CASSVRTGGTGELFF. CDR3 DNA: TGTGCCAGTAGTGTCCGGACAGGGGGCACCGGGGAGCTGTTTTTT.

The table lists this clone with a few counts. The genes are TRBV9 and TRBJ2-2, with 9 bases identical to TRBD2. The CDR3 covers 15 residues. CDR1 and CDR2 (germline): SGDLS, YYNGEE. V was clipped by 4 bases and J by 6 bases; unmatched bases: 7. CDR3 coding DNA: TGTGCCAGCAGCTCCTGGACTAGCGTTGCCGGGGAGCTGTTTTTT. The encoded protein is CASSSWTSVAGELFF.

The chain joins TRBV6-5 to TRBJ1-1; D remains unclear. This CDR3 spans 14 amino acids. Germline lookup yields CDR1 MNHEY and CDR2 SVGAGI. Trimming took off 6 bases at V and 6 bases at J, with 17 bases between the two ends. In nucleotides, the CDR3 is TGTGCCAGCAGAACATCCGGGATGGGGTCTGAAGCTTTCTTT. This gives the protein CASRTSGMGSEAFF.

The gene calls are TRBV9 and TRBJ2-7; 9 bases match TRBD2. Germline CDR1 and CDR2: SGDLS and YYNGEE. V was clipped by 3 bases and J by 5 bases; unmatched bases: 6. The CDR3 contains 14 residues. Written as DNA, the CDR3 is TGTGCCAGCAGCGCCGCGGCGGGAGGGAACGAGCAGTACTTC. Amino acid sequence: CASSAAAGGNEQYF.

This chain joins TRBV18 and TRBJ2-1; 9 positions match TRBD2. This CDR3 has 16 residues. CDR1 is KGHSH, CDR2 LQKENI, per germline. J was trimmed by 6 bases and V by 3 bases; bases with no gene match: 9. CDR3 bases: TGTGCCAGCTCACCGCGGACTAGCGCCCCGGTCAATGAGCAGTTCTTC. Its translation is CASSPRTSAPVNEQFF.

The rearrangement uses TRBV4-2 and TRBJ1-5, with 7 positions matching TRBD1. With 0 bases clipped from V and 2 bases from J, the junction kept 1 base outside the gene matches. CDR3 length: 15 amino acids. Germline V gene sequence: CDR1 LGHNA, CDR2 YNFKEQ. The CDR3 region is CASSQDGQGNQPQHF. The CDR3 DNA reads as TGTGCCAGCAGCCAAGACGGACAGGGCAATCAGCCCCAGCATTTT.

The CDR3 reads CAWTLSGEAFF. CDR3 bases: TGTGCCTGGACGCTTTCAGGGGAAGCTTTCTTT. The chain carries TRBV30 and TRBJ1-1; D is possibly TRBD1 (5 bases). Germline V gene lookup returns CDR1 GTSNPN and CDR2 SVGIG (reference sequence). Trimming cost V 4 bases and J 8 bases, with 11 bases left between them. The CDR3 contains 11 residues.